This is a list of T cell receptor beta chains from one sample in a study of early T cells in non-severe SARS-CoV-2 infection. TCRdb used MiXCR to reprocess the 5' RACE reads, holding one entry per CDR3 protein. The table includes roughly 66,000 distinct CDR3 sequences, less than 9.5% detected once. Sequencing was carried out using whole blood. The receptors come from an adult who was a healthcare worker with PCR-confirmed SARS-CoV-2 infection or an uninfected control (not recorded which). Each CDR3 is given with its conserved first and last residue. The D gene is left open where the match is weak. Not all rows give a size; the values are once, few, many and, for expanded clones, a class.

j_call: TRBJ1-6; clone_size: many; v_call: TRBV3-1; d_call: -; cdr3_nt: TGTGCCAGCAGCCTGAGGCGGAAAGGGGACTCACCCCTCCACTTT; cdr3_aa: CASSLRRKGDSPLHF
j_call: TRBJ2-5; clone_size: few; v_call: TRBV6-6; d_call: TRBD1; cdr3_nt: TGTGCCAGCAGTGACACAGGGGGCCGGGAGACCCAGTACTTC; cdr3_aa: CASSDTGGRETQYF
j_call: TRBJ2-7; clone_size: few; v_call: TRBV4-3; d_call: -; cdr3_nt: TGCGCCAGCAGCCAAGAAATTTACGGGAGCGCTGAAGGGAGCGAGCAGTACTTC; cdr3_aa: CASSQEIYGSAEGSEQYF
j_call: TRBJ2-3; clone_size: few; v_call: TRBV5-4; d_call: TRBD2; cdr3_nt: TGTGCCAGCAGCTTTCCAAATAGCGGGGAGGGGGCAGATACGCAGTATTTT; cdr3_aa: CASSFPNSGEGADTQYF
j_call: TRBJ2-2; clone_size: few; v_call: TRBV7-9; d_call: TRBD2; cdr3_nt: TGTGCCAGCAGCCCGGGACTACACACCGGGGAGCTGTTTTTT; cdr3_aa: CASSPGLHTGELFF
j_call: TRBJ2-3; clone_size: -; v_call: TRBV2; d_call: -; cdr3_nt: TGTGCCAGCAGTGAAAGAACTAGCACAGATACGCAGTATTTT; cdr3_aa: CASSERTSTDTQYF
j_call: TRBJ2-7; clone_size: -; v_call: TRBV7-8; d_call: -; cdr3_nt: TGTGCCAGCAGCCTAGTACCAGCCCTCTCCTACGAGCAGTACTTC; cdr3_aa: CASSLVPALSYEQYF
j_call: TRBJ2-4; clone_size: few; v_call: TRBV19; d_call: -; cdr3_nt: TGTGCCAGTAGTCCCGGGACCCAGGCGGGCATTCAGTACTTC; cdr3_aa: CASSPGTQAGIQYF
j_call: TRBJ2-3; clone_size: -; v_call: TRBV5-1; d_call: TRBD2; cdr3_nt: TGCGCCAGCAGCTCTGGGACTAGCGGGAGGATTACAGATACGCAGTATTTT; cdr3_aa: CASSSGTSGRITDTQYF
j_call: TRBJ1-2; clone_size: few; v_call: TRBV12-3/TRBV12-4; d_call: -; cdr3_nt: TGTGCCAGCAGTTTTCGACAGATTAACTATGGCTACACCTTC; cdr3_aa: CASSFRQINYGYTF
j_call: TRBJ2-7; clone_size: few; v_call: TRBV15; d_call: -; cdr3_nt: TGTGCCACCAGCAGGCTGGGACAAGCCCTTAACGCGCAGTACTTC; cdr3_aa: CATSRLGQALNAQYF
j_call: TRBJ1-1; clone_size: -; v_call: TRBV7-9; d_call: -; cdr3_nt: TGTGCCAGCAGCCAGGGGTGGACTGAAGCTTTCTTT; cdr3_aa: CASSQGWTEAFF
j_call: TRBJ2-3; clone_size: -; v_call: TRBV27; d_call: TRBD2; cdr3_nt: TGTGCCAGCAGCCCGCGGACTAGCGGGAGTGGAGATACGCAGTATTTT; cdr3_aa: CASSPRTSGSGDTQYF
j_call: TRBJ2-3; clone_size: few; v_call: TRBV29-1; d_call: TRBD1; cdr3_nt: TGCAGCGTGGGGACAGGGGTCAGCACAGATACGCAGTATTTT; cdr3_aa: CSVGTGVSTDTQYF
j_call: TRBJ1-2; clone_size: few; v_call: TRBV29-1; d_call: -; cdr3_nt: TGCAGCGGGGGAGGGTCTAACTATGGCTACACCTTC; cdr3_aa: CSGGGSNYGYTF
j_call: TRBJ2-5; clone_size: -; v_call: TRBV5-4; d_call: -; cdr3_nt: TGTGCCAGCAGCTTGGGACAGGCCCAAGAGACCCAGTACTTC; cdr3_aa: CASSLGQAQETQYF
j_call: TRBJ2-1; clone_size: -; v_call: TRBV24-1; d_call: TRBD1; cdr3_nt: TGTGCCACCAGTGATCCCGGGACAGGTGACAATGAGCAGTTCTTC; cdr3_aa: CATSDPGTGDNEQFF
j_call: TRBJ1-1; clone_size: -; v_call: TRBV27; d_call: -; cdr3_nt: TGTGCCAGCAGTTCCCGACAGGTGAACACTGAAGCTTTCTTT; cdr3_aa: CASSSRQVNTEAFF
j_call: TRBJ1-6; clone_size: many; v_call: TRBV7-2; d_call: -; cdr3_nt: TGTGCCAGCAGCTTAGTAGGGAAGCCCCTCCACTTT; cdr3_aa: CASSLVGKPLHF
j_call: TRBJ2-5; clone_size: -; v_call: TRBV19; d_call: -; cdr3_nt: TGTGCCAGTAGTATAGCCAGGGGCCAAGAGACCCAGTACTTC; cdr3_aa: CASSIARGQETQYF
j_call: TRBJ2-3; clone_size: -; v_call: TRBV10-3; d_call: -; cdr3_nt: TGTGCCATCAGTGAGTCCCGCGGTGGGAGCACAGATACGCAGTATTTT; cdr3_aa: CAISESRGGSTDTQYF
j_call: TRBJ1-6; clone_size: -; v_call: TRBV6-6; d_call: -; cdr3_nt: TGTGCCAGCACCGAGAATTCACCCCTCCACTTT; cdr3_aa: CASTENSPLHF
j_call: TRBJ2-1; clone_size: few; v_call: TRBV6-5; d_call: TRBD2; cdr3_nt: TGTGCCAGCAGTTACTCAGGACTAGCGGGACCCCCAGGGAATGAGCAGTTCTTC; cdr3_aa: CASSYSGLAGPPGNEQFF
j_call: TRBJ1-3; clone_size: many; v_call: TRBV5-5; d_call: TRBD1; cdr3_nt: TGTGCCAGCAGCTTGGACAGGGGCACCATATATTTT; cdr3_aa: CASSLDRGTIYF
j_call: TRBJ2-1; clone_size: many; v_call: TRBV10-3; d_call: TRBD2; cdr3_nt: TGTGCCATCAGTGGCGGGACTACCTACAATGAGCAGTTCTTC; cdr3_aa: CAISGGTTYNEQFF
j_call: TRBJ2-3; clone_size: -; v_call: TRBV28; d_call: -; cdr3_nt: TGTGCCAGCAGTTTAGGGGGGTCTGGAGATACGCAGTATTTT; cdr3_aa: CASSLGGSGDTQYF
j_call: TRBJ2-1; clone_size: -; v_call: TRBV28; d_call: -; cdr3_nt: TGTGCCAGCAGTTTATCCGCTAGGAGGGAGCAGTTCTTC; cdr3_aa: CASSLSARREQFF
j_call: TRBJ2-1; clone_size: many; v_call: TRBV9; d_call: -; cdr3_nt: TGTGCCAGCAGCGTAGGGGACTCCTCGAGCTCCTACAATGAGCAGTTCTTC; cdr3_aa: CASSVGDSSSSYNEQFF
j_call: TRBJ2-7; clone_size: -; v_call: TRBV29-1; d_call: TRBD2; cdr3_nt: TGCAGCGTTGAAGACCCTAGCGGGGTTACCTACGAGCAGTACTTC; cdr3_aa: CSVEDPSGVTYEQYF